Listed below are T cell receptor beta chains from one sample, sequenced in a study of cytomegalovirus exposure and HLA in healthy donors. The repertoire was sequenced with immunoSEQ multiplex PCR; TCRdb's copy has only in-frame clones and lacks some. This sample carries about 130,000 clones, approximately 70% of them seen once, and the ten largest clones take more than 4.5%. Specimen: PBMCs. These receptors were obtained from a man between 60 and 75 years old in good health and CMV-seropositive. Each CDR3 is given with its conserved first and last residue. A D gene is named only where the DNA matches it firmly. Part of the rows lack a size; the others show once, few, many or a class for expanded clones.

>TRBJ2-1|TRBV28|few|TRBD2
TGTGCCAGCAGGGGTAGCGGGGGGAACTACAATGAGCAGTTCTTC
CASRGSGGNYNEQFF
>TRBJ2-3|TRBV18|.|.
TGTGCCAGCTCACCACCGGGGGGGCGCCCCACAGATACGCAGTATTTT
CASSPPGGRPTDTQYF
>TRBJ1-2|TRBV5-4|.|TRBD1
TGTGCCAGCAGTTCGGGACAGATGGGCTATGGCTACACCTTC
CASSSGQMGYGYTF
>TRBJ2-3|TRBV5-1|.|TRBD2
TGCGCCAGCAGCTCCCCTAGCGGTGGGTTCGCAACAGATACGCAGTATTTT
CASSSPSGGFATDTQYF
>TRBJ2-3|TRBV7-2|.|.
TGTGCCAGCAGCCCGAGCGGAGGGTATGGAGATACGCAGTATTTT
CASSPSGGYGDTQYF
>TRBJ1-2|TRBV5-6|.|.
TGTGCCAGCAGCTTGGCCACCGGTGGCTACACCTTC
CASSLATGGYTF
>TRBJ1-2|TRBV11-2|once|TRBD1
TGTGCCAGCAGCTTAGACAGGGGGAATGGCTACACCTTC
CASSLDRGNGYTF
>TRBJ2-5|TRBV5-1|.|.
TGCGCCAGCAGCTTGGGGAGCCAAGAGACCCAGTACTTC
CASSLGSQETQYF
>TRBJ2-1|TRBV15|.|TRBD1
TGTGCCACCAGCAGAGAGGGTAAGACAGGGAGCTCCTACAATGAGCAGTTCTTC
CATSREGKTGSSYNEQFF
>TRBJ1-6|TRBV5-4|.|.
TGTGCCAGCAGCACAACAGGGAATGAATCACCCCTCCACTTT
CASSTTGNESPLHF
>TRBJ2-3|TRBV5-1|.|.
TGCGCCAGCAGCTCCGGGGGGCGATTGGATACGCAGTATTTT
CASSSGGRLDTQYF
>TRBJ1-1|TRBV6-5|once|TRBD1
TGTGCCAGCAGCCGGACAGGGACTGAAGCTTTCTTT
CASSRTGTEAFF
>TRBJ2-5|TRBV7-8|.|TRBD2
TGTGCCAGCAGCTTAGTCGGGCTAGCGGGCGGACAAGAGACCCAGTACTTC
CASSLVGLAGGQETQYF
>TRBJ1-5|TRBV19|.|.
TGTGCCAGTAGTACTGCACGGGGGGCGCGGCAGCCCCAGCATTTT
CASSTARGARQPQHF
>TRBJ1-2|TRBV7-9|few|TRBD1
TGTGCCAGCAGCTTAAGGGACAGGTTGTCCTATGGCTACACCTTC
CASSLRDRLSYGYTF
>TRBJ2-5|TRBV6-1|.|.
TGTGCCAGCAGTGACAGCATACAGGGATTCCAAGAGACCCAGTACTTC
CASSDSIQGFQETQYF
>TRBJ2-7|TRBV7-5|.|.
TGTGTCAGAAGCGGGGGACTAGCGGGGTTAAGGGGGAGGTACTTC
CVRSGGLAGLRGRYF
>TRBJ2-5|TRBV11-1|.|TRBD2
TGTGCCAGCAGCGGCCTAGCGGCCAAAGAGACCCAGTACTTC
CASSGLAAKETQYF
>TRBJ1-5|TRBV4-2|few|.
TGTGCCAGCAGCCAAGATCAGGGAAGCCAGCCCCAGCATTTT
CASSQDQGSQPQHF
>TRBJ1-1|TRBV25-1|few|.
TGTGCCAGCAGTGAAAGTCGATTGGGAGGTTCCACTGAAGCTTTCTTT
CASSESRLGGSTEAFF
>TRBJ1-5|TRBV2|.|.
TGTGCCAGCGGGGCAGACGGAGTCAGCAATCAGCCCCAGCATTTT
CASGADGVSNQPQHF
>TRBJ1-6|TRBV4-2|.|.
TGTGCCAGCAGCCAGCTCCTTATGGGGACTCTTGGTGGTTTAGCCCTCCACTTT
CASSQLLMGTLGGLALHF
>TRBJ2-1|TRBV5-6|few|TRBD2
TGTGCCAGCAGTTCCAATTGGGCTAGCGGATACAATGAGCAGTTCTTC
CASSSNWASGYNEQFF
>TRBJ2-1|TRBV13|few|TRBD2
TGTGCCAGCAGCGACCCCGGGACTAGCGGCGACAATGAGCAGTTCTTC
CASSDPGTSGDNEQFF
>TRBJ1-2|TRBV7-9|.|.
TGTGCCAGCAGCTCCTGGACAGTGTATGGCTACACCTTC
CASSSWTVYGYTF
>TRBJ2-7|TRBV28|.|.
TGTGCCAGCAGTTTTCCCGACAGAGTCTCTATCTACGAGCAGTACTTC
CASSFPDRVSIYEQYF
>TRBJ2-7|TRBV18|few|.
TGTGCCAGCTCACCAATGGCCATCTACGAGCAGTACTTC
CASSPMAIYEQYF
>TRBJ2-2|TRBV27|.|.
TGTGCCAGCAGGACAGGGAACACCGGGGAGCTGTTTTTT
CASRTGNTGELFF
>TRBJ2-7|TRBV7-7|.|.
TGTGCTAGCAGCCTATCTCCTAGAGCCGAGCAGTACTTC
CASSLSPRAEQYF
>TRBJ2-7|TRBV5-4|.|TRBD1
TGTGCCAGCAGCTCCTCTTTTGGGGCAGGGGGCTTTTCCTACGAGCAGTACTTC
CASSSSFGAGGFSYEQYF
>TRBJ2-1|TRBV27|.|TRBD2
TGTGCCAGCCAGGGCTGGCGGGGGGGTAACGAGCAGTTCTTC
CASQGWRGGNEQFF
>TRBJ1-5|TRBV28|.|.
TGTGCCAGCAGTTTCTTGGCAGGGCCCGTAGCCCAGCATTTT
CASSFLAGPVAQHF
>TRBJ2-7|TRBV10-1|.|TRBD2
TGCGCCAGCAGTGGAACCCTAGCGGGGGGGACCTACGAGCAGTACTTC
CASSGTLAGGTYEQYF
>TRBJ1-1|TRBV7-9|.|TRBD1
TGTGCCAGCAGCTCCGGAGGGGACAGGGCATCTTTCTTT
CASSSGGDRASFF
>TRBJ1-2|TRBV28|.|.
TGTGCCAGCAGAGGCGGCTCTAACTATGGCTACACCTTC
CASRGGSNYGYTF
>TRBJ2-1|TRBV29-1|.|.
TGCAGCGCTATGACGGGGGGCGGGTACAATGAGCAGTTCTTC
CSAMTGGGYNEQFF
>TRBJ1-1|TRBV20-1|.|.
TGCAGTGCCCTGCGGGCTGAAGCTTTCTTT
CSALRAEAFF
>TRBJ2-2|TRBV7-9|.|.
TGTGCCAGCAGCTGGTCGGGGACTAACACCGGGGAGCTGTTTTTT
CASSWSGTNTGELFF
>TRBJ2-7|TRBV7-9|.|.
TGTGCCAGCAGCTTAGCGTCTCACGAGCAGTACTTC
CASSLASHEQYF
>TRBJ1-5|TRBV11-2|once|.
TGTGCCAGCAGCCCGACCACGGGGGGACGAAATCAGCCCCAGCATTTT
CASSPTTGGRNQPQHF
>TRBJ2-7|TRBV5-6|.|.
TGTGCCAGCAGCTTTGGGGCACTGGGTCAGCAGAGAGAGCAGTACTTC
CASSFGALGQQREQYF
>TRBJ1-2|TRBV5-1|.|TRBD1
TGCGCCAGCAGTTCGCCGGGGACAGGGATCGGCTACACCTTC
CASSSPGTGIGYTF
>TRBJ1-1|TRBV7-7|few|TRBD1
TGTGCTAGCAGCGCCCTCATGACAGGGGGCATAGCTGAAGCTTTCTTT
CASSALMTGGIAEAFF
>TRBJ1-2|TRBV29-1|once|.
TGCAGCGTTGAATCTCATGGCTACACCTTC
CSVESHGYTF
>TRBJ1-5|TRBV21-1|.|.
TGTGCCAGTGTTTGGAGGGGTGAGAGCAATCAGCCCCAGCATTTT
CASVWRGESNQPQHF
>TRBJ1-2|TRBV5-1|.|.
TGCGCCAGCAATGCCCAGGGAACTATTGGTGGCTACACCTTC
CASNAQGTIGGYTF
>TRBJ1-3|TRBV4-1|.|.
TGCGCCAGCAGCTTGCCCCCCCCGGACATAATTGGAAACACCATATATTTT
CASSLPPPDIIGNTIYF
>TRBJ2-7|TRBV13|once|TRBD2
TGTGCCAGCAGCTTAGGAGCGGGGGGGCGTGAAGAGCAGTACTTC
CASSLGAGGREEQYF
>TRBJ1-4|TRBV28|.|.
TGTGCCAGCCGGGGTTTGGGCAGGATCTATGAAAAACTGTTTTTT
CASRGLGRIYEKLFF
>TRBJ2-2|TRBV10-1|.|.
TGCGCCAGCAGTGACCCAGGACAGTACACCGGGGAGCTGTTTTTT
CASSDPGQYTGELFF
>TRBJ2-5|TRBV28|.|TRBD1
TGTGCCAGCAGTTTTCTACAGGGGGCGGAGACCCAGTACTTC
CASSFLQGAETQYF
>TRBJ2-5|TRBV30|.|.
TGTGCCTGGAGTGGTTCTCCCCAAGAGACCCAGTACTTC
CAWSGSPQETQYF
>TRBJ1-3|TRBV4-1|once|.
TGCGCCAGCAGCCGCAGCGCACTAACAGGGCTTCTCGCAAACACCATATATTTT
CASSRSALTGLLANTIYF
>TRBJ1-5|TRBV30|once|TRBD1
TGTGCCTGGAGCGGGACAGGGCGCCAGCCCCAGCATTTT
CAWSGTGRQPQHF
>TRBJ1-6|TRBV5-4|.|TRBD1
TGTGCCAGCAGCGCGGACAGGGTTAGTTCACCCCTCCACTTT
CASSADRVSSPLHF
>TRBJ2-3|TRBV10-1|.|TRBD1
TGCGCCAGCGGACGGACAGGGGCCACAGATACGCAGTATTTT
CASGRTGATDTQYF